This TCR beta chain was identified in a study of tumor-infiltrating lymphocytes in primary liver carcinoma. Findings and caveats of the study: Only about 7-24% of top clones were detected in each of the five tumor regions. Less overlap was seen in tumor-adjacent and tumor-blood pairs than in tumor region pairs.

Using a constant-region primer together with ProtoScript II reverse transcriptase, TCR beta cDNA was made from approximately 500 ng of total RNA. What produced the TCR beta libraries was three nested multiplex PCR rounds using slightly modified ARM-PCR. TRBV1-TRBV30 forward primers paired with a C-beta reverse primer were used in the first two PCR rounds, which ran 9 to 10 cycles each. TCRdb re-called the multiplex PCR reads with MiXCR, one entry per CDR3 protein. This sample has around 120,000 distinct CDR3 sequences, with around two thirds found just once. As regards this clonotype: As yet, its antigen is unknown.

The CDR3 is made up of 15 amino acids. CDR1 and CDR2 from the germline V gene are MDHEN and SYDVKM. V shed 5 bases and J 1 base; nucleotides not matched to a gene: 1. The study co-extracted DNA and RNA from roughly 20-30 mg of unsorted bulk tissue. None of the patients had received treatment, and all had chronic HBV infection. Every tumor specimen contained over 85% viable tumor cells. The receptor was isolated from a woman in her fifties or sixties with primary liver carcinoma and hepatitis B virus infection. The chain couples TRBV28 to TRBJ2-1, with 11 bases that match TRBD2. Sequencing input: liver tumor tissue from sampling region 1. Noted subset: tumor region T1, superior pole. The CDR3 region has the DNA TGTGCCAGCAGTCGACTAGCGGGATCCTACAATGAGCAGTTCTTC. The encoded protein is CASSRLAGSYNEQFF.